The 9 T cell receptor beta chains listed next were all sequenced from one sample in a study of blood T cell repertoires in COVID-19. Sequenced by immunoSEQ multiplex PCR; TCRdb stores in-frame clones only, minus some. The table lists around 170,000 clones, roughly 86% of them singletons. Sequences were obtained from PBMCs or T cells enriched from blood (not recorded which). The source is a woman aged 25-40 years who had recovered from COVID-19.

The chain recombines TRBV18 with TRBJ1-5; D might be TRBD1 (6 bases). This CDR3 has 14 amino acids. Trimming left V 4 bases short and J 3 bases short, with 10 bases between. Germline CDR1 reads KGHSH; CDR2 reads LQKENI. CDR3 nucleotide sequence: TGTGCCAGCTCACAGACAGGCCACAATCAGCCCCAGCATTTT. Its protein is CASSQTGHNQPQHF.

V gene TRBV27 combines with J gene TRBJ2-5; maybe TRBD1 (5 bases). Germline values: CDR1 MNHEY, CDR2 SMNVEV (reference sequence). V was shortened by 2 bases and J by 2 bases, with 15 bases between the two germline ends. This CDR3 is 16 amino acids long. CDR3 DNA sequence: TGTGCCAGCAGTTTAGTTGCAGGGATGCCACAAGAGACCCAGTACTTC. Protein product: CASSLVAGMPQETQYF.

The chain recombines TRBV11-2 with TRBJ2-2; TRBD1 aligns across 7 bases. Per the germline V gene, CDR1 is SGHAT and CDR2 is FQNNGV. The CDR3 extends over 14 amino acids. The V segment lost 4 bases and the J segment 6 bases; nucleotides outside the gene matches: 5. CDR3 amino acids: CASSSYQGAGELFF. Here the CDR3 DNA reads TGTGCCAGCAGCTCATACCAGGGGGCCGGGGAGCTGTTTTTT.

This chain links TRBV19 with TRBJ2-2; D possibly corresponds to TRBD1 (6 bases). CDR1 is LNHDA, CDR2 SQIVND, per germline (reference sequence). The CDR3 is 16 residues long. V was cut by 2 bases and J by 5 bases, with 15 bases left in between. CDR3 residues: CASSISGVVRTGELFF. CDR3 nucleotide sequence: TGTGCCAGTAGTATATCAGGGGTGGTCAGGACCGGGGAGCTGTTTTTT.

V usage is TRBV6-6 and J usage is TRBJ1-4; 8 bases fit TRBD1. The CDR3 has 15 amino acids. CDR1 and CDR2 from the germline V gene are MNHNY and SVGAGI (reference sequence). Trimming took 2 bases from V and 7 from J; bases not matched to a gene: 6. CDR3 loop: CASSYEDRVTEKLFF. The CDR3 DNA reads TGTGCCAGCAGTTACGAGGACAGGGTCACTGAAAAACTGTTTTTT.

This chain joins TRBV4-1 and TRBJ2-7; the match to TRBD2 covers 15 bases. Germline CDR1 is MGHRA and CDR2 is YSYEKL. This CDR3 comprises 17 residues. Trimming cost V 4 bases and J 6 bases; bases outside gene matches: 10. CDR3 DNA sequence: TGCGCCAGCAGCCCCACCGGACTAGCGGGAGGGCCGGGCGAGCAGTACTTC. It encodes CASSPTGLAGGPGEQYF.

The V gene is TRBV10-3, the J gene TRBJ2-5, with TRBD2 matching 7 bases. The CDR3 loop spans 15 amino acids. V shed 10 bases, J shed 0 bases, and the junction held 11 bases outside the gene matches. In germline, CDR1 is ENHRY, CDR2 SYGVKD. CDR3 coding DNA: TGTGCCACCTCCATGGGAGGGGAAGACCAAGAGACCCAGTACTTC. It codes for CATSMGGEDQETQYF.

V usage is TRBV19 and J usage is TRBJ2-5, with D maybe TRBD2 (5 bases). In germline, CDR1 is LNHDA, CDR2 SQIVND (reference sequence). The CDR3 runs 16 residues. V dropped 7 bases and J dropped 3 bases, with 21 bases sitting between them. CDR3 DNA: TGTGCCAGTACCGACTCGAAGGGAGAGGCCAAAGAGACCCAGTACTTC. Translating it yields CASTDSKGEAKETQYF. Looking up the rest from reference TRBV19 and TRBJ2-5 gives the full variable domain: DGGITQSPKYLFRKEGQNVTLSCEQNLNHDAMYWYRQDPGQGLRLIYYSQIVNDFQKGDIAEGYSVSREKKESFPLTVTSAQKNPTAFYLCASTDSKGEAKETQYFGPGTRLLVL.

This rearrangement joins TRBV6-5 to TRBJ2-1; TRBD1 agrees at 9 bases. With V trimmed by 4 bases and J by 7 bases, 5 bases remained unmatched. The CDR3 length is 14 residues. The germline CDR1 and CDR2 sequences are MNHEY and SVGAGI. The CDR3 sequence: CASSSTGGLNEQFF. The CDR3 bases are TGTGCCAGCAGTTCTACAGGGGGCCTGAATGAGCAGTTCTTC.